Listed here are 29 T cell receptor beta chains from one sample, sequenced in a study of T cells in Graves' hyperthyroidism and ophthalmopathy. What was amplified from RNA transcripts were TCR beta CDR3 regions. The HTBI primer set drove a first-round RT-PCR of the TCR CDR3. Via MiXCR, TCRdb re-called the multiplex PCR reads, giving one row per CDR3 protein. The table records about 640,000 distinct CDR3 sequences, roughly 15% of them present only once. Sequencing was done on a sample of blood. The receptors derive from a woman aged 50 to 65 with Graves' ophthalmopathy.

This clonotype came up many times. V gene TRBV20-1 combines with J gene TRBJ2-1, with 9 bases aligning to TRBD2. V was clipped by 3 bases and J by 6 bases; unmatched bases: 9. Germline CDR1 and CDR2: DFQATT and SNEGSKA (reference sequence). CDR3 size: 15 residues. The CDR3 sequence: CSASPIAGVGNEQFF. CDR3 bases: TGCAGTGCTAGCCCGATAGCGGGAGTAGGCAATGAGCAGTTCTTC.

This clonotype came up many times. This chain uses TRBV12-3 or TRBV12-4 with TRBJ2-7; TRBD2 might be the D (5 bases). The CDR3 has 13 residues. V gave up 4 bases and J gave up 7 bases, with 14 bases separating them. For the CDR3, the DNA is TGTGCCAGCAGTTACCTTATAACGGGAGAGCAGTACTTC. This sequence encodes CASSYLITGEQYF.

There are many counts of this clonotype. The DNA of the CDR3 is TGTGCCAGCAGTTCCGGACAGATACTAAAAAACATTCAGTACTTC. Translating gives CASSSGQILKNIQYF. The chain has TRBV2 and TRBJ2-4; possibly TRBD1 for D (6 bases). The CDR3 has 15 residues. Germline V CDR1 and CDR2: SNHLY, FYNNEI. V was trimmed by 5 bases and J by 4 bases, leaving 15 bases between them.

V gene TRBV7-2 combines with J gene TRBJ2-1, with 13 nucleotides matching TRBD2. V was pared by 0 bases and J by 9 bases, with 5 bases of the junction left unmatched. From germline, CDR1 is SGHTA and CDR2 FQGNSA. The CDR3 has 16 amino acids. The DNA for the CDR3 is TGTGCCAGCAGCTTAGCTATGGGACTAGCGGGATCTGAGCAGTTCTTC. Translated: CASSLAMGLAGSEQFF. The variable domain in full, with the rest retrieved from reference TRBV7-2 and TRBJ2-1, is GAGVSQSPSNKVTEKGKDVELRCDPISGHTALYWYRQSLGQGLEFLIYFQGNSAPDKSGLPSDRFSAERTGGSVSTLTIQRTQQEDSAVYLCASSLAMGLAGSEQFFGPGTRLTVL.

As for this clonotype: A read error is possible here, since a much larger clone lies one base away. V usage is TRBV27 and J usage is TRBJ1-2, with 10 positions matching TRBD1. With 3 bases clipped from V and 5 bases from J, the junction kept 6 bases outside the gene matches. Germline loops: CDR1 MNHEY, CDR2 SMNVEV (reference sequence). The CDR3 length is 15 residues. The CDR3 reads CASSLPGTGVYGYTF. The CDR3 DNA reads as TGTGCCAGCAGTTTGCCCGGGACAGGGGTGTATGGCTACACCTTC.

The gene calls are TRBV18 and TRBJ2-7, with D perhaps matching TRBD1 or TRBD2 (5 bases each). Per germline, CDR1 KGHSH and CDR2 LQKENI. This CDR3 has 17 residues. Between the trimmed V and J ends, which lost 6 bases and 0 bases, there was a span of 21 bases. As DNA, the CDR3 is TGTGCCAGCTCCCTCCTCAGTGAGGGGTCGAGCTCCTACGAGCAGTACTTC. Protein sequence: CASSLLSEGSSSYEQYF. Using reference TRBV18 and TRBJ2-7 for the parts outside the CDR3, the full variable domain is NAGVMQNPRHLVRRRGQEARLRCSPMKGHSHVYWYRQLPEEGLKFMVYLQKENIIDESGMPKERFSAEFPKEGPSILRIQQVVRGDSAAYFCASSLLSEGSSSYEQYFGPGTRLTVT.

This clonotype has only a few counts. The CDR3 loop is CASSVAAGLAGELFF. Written as DNA, the CDR3 is TGTGCCAGCAGCGTAGCAGCGGGATTGGCCGGGGAGCTGTTTTTT. The rearrangement joins TRBV9 to TRBJ2-2, with 7 nucleotides matching TRBD2. The V gene end was trimmed by 0 bases and the J gene end by 6 bases; junction bases not matched to a gene: 5. Per germline, CDR1 SGDLS and CDR2 YYNGEE. The CDR3 consists of 15 residues.

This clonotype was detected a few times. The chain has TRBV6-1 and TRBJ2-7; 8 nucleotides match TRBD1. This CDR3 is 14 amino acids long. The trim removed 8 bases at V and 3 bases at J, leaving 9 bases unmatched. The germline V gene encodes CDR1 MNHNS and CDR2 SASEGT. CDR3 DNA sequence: TGTGCCAGCTCCGCCAGACAGGGGCACTACGAGCAGTACTTC. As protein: CASSARQGHYEQYF.

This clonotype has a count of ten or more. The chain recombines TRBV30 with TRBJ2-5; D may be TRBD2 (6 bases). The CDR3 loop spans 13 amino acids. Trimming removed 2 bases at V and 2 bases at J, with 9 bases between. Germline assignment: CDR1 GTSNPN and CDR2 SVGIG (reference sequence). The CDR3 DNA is TGTGCCTGGAGTCCCGGGGGACAAGAGACCCAGTACTTC. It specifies CAWSPGGQETQYF. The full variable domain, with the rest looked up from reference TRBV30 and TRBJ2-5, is SQTIHQWPATLVQPVGSPLSLECTVEGTSNPNLYWYRQAAGRGLQLLFYSVGIGQISSEVPQNLSASRPQDRQFILSSKKLLLSDSGFYLCAWSPGGQETQYFGPGTRLLVL.

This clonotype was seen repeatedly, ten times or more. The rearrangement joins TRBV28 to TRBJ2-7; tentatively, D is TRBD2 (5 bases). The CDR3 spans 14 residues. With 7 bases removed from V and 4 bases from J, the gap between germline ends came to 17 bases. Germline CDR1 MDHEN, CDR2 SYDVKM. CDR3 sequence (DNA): TGTGCCAGCAACGGAAACGGGATCTGGTACGAGCAGTACTTC. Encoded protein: CASNGNGIWYEQYF.

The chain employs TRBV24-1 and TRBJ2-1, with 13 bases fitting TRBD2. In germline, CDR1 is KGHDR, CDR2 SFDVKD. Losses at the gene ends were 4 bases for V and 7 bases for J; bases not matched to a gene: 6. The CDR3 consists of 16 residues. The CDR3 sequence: CATSEQSTSGRNEQFF. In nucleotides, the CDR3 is TGTGCCACCAGTGAGCAGTCGACTAGCGGGAGGAATGAGCAGTTCTTC.

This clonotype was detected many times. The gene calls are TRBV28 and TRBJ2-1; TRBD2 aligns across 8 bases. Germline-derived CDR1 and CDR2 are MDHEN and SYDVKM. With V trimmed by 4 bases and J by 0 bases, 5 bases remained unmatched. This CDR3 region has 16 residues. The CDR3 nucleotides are TGTGCCAGCAGTTCCTCGAGCGGGAGCTCCTACAATGAGCAGTTCTTC. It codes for CASSSSSGSSYNEQFF.

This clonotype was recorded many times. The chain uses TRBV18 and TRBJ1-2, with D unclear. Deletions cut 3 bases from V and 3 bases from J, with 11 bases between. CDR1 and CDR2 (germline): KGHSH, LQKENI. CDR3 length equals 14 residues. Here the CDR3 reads CASSPGSRDYGYTF. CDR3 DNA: TGTGCCAGCTCACCCGGGTCGCGGGACTATGGCTACACCTTC.

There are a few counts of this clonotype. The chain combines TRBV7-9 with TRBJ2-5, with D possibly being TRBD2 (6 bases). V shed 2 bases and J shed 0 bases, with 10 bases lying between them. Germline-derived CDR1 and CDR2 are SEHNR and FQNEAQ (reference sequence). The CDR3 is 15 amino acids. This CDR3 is CASSLSSANQETQYF. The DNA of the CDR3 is TGTGCCAGCAGCTTATCTAGCGCTAACCAAGAGACCCAGTACTTC.

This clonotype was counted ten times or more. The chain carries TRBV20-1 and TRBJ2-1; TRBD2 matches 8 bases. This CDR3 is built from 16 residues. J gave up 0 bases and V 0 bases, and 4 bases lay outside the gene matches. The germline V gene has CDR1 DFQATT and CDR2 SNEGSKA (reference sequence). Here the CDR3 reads CSARDTLAGSYNEQFF. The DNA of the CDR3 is TGCAGTGCTAGAGATACGCTAGCGGGCTCCTACAATGAGCAGTTCTTC.

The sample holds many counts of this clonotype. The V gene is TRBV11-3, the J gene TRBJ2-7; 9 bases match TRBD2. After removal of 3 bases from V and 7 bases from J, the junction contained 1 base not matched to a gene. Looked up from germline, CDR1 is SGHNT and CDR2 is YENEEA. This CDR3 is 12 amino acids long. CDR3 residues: CASSFSGGEQYF. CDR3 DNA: TGTGCCAGCAGCTTTAGCGGGGGAGAGCAGTACTTC.

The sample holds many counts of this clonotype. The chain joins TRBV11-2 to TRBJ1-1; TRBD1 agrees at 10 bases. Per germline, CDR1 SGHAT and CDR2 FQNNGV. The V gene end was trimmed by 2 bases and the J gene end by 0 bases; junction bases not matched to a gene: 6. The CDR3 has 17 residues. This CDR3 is CASSLLPGQGMNTEAFF. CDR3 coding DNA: TGTGCCAGCAGCTTATTACCGGGACAGGGGATGAACACTGAAGCTTTCTTT.

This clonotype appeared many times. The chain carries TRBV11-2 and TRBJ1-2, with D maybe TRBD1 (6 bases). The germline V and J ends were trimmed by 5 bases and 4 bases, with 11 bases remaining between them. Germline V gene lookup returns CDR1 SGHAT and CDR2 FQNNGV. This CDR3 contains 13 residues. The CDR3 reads CASSPDRSYGYTF. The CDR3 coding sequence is TGTGCCAGCAGCCCCGACAGGTCCTATGGCTACACCTTC.

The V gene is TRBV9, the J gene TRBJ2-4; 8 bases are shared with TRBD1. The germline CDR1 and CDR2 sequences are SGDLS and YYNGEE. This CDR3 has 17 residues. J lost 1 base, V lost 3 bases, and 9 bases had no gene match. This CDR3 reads CASSGRDRTVAKNIQYF. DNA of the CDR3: TGTGCCAGCAGCGGCCGGGACAGGACGGTGGCCAAAAACATTCAGTACTTC. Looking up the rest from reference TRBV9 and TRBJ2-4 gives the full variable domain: DSGVTQTPKHLITATGQRVTLRCSPRSGDLSVYWYQQSLDQGLQFLIQYYNGEERAKGNILERFSAQQFPDLHSELNLSSLELGDSALYFCASSGRDRTVAKNIQYFGAGTRLSVL.

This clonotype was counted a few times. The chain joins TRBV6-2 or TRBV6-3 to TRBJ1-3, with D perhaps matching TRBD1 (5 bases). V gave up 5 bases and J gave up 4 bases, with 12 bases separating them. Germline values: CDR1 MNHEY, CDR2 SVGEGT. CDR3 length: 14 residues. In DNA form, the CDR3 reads TGTGCCAGCAGTCTGGGGGTTCTAGGAAACACCATATATTTT. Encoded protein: CASSLGVLGNTIYF.

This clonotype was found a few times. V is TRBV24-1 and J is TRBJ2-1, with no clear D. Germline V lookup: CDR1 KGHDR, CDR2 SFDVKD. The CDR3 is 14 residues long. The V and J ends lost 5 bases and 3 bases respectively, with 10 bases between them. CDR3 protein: CATSAVNDYNEQFF. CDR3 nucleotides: TGTGCCACCAGTGCCGTGAACGACTACAATGAGCAGTTCTTC.

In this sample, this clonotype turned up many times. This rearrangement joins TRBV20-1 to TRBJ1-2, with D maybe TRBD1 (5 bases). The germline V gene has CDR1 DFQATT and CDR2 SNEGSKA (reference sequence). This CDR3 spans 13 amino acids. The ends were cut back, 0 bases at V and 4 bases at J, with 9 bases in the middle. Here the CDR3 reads CSARDMGGYGYTF. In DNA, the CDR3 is TGCAGTGCTAGAGATATGGGGGGCTATGGCTACACCTTC.

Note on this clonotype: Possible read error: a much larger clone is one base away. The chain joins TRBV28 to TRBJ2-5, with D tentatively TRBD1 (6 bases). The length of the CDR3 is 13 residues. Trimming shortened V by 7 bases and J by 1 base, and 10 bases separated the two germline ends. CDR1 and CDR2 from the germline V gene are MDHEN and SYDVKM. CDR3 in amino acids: CASNLDSQETQYF. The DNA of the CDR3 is TGTGCCAGCAACCTGGACAGCCAAGAGACCCAGTACTTC. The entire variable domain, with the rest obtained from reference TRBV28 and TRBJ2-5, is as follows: DVKVTQSSRYLVKRTGEKVFLECVQDMDHENMFWYRQDPGLGLRLIYFSYDVKMKEKGDIPEGYSVSREKKERFSLILESASTNQTSMYLCASNLDSQETQYFGPGTRLLVL.

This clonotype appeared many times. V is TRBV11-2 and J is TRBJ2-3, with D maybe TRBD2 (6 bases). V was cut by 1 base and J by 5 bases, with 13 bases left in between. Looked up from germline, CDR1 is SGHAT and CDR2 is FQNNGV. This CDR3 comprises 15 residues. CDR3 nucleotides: TGTGCCAGCAGCTTAGCGGGCGGGAAGATAGATACGCAGTATTTT. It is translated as CASSLAGGKIDTQYF.

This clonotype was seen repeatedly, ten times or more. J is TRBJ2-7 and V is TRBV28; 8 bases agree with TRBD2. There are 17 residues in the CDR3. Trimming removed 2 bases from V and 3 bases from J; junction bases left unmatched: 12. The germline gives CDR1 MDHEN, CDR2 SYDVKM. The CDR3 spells CASSLPSGGTRDYEQYF. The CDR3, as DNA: TGTGCCAGCAGTTTACCCTCCGGGGGGACTAGAGACTACGAGCAGTACTTC.

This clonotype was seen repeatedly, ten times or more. The CDR3 sequence is CAISESEGATNEKLFF. As DNA, the CDR3 is TGTGCCATCAGTGAGTCTGAGGGTGCAACTAATGAAAAACTGTTTTTT. The chain links TRBV10-3 to TRBJ1-4; D is uncertain. Per germline, CDR1 ENHRY and CDR2 SYGVKD. This CDR3 has 16 residues. The V end lost 0 bases, the J end lost 0 bases, and 8 bases lay between the germline ends.

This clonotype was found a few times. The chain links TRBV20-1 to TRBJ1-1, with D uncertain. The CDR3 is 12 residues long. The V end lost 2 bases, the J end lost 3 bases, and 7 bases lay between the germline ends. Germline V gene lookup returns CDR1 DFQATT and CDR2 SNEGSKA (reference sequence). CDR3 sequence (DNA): TGCAGTGCTAGACCAGAGTACACTGAAGCTTTCTTT. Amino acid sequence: CSARPEYTEAFF.

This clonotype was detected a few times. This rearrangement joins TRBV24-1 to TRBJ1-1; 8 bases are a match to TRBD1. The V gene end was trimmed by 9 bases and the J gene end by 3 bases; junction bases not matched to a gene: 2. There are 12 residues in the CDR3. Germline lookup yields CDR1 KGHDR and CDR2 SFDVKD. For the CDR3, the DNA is TGTGCCACCCAGGACAGGGACACTGAAGCTTTCTTT. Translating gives CATQDRDTEAFF.

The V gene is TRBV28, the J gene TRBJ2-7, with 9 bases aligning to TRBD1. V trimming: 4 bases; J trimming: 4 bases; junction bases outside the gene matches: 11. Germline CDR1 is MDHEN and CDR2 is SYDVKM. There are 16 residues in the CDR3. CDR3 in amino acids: CASSSFFPGQGYEQYF. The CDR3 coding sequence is TGTGCCAGCAGTTCGTTTTTTCCGGGACAGGGTTACGAGCAGTACTTC.